One sample yielded the 30 T cell receptor beta chains listed below, sequenced in a study of control samples from healthy donors and cancer patients. The repertoire was sequenced with immunoSEQ multiplex PCR; TCRdb's copy has only in-frame clones and lacks some. The sample shows 150,000 to 200,000 clones, 88% of them seen only once. Sequenced: blood. The origin of the receptors is a young man in good health.

The chain is built from TRBV3-1 (or the pseudogene TRBV3-2) and TRBJ2-5; D is tentatively TRBD1 or TRBD2 (5 bases each). Trimming cost V 1 base and J 9 bases, with 21 bases left between them. This CDR3 has 16 residues. Germline loops: CDR1 LGHDT, CDR2 YNNKEL (reference sequence). The CDR3 bases are TGTGCCAGCAGCCAAGTTTTGTCCGAGTTAATGGGGGCCCAGTACTTC. Its protein product is CASSQVLSELMGAQYF.

This clone has more than one count but fewer than ten. This chain connects TRBV29-1 to TRBJ2-7, with D maybe TRBD1 (5 bases). The V end was cut by 5 bases, the J end by 1 base, with 6 bases between. CDR1 is SQVTM, CDR2 ANQGSEA, per germline. The CDR3 runs 11 residues. The CDR3 DNA sequence: TGCAGCGTTAGGGGTTCCTACGAGCAGTACTTC. It is translated as CSVRGSYEQYF.

J is TRBJ1-2 and V is TRBV19; possibly TRBD1 for D (5 bases). V lost 7 bases and J 0 bases, leaving 15 bases between the germline ends. CDR1 and CDR2 (germline): LNHDA, SQIVND (reference sequence). The CDR3 runs 15 residues. For the CDR3, the DNA is TGTGCCAGTATTACCGGGACCGAAGCTAACTATGGCTACACCTTC. It specifies CASITGTEANYGYTF. The full variable domain, its missing parts supplied by reference TRBV19 and TRBJ1-2, is DGGITQSPKYLFRKEGQNVTLSCEQNLNHDAMYWYRQDPGQGLRLIYYSQIVNDFQKGDIAEGYSVSREKKESFPLTVTSAQKNPTAFYLCASITGTEANYGYTFGSGTRLTVV.

The V call is TRBV4-2, the J call TRBJ2-3; 10 bases match TRBD2. V trimming: 1 base; J trimming: 1 base; junction bases outside the gene matches: 2. The length of the CDR3 is 16 residues. Per germline, CDR1 LGHNA and CDR2 YNFKEQ. CDR3: CASSQASGSRTDTQYF. In DNA, the CDR3 is TGTGCCAGCAGCCAAGCTAGCGGGAGTCGCACAGATACGCAGTATTTT.

The chain couples TRBV7-2 to TRBJ2-2; no definite D call. Germline loops: CDR1 SGHTA, CDR2 FQGNSA. This CDR3 region has 15 residues. V dropped 5 bases and J dropped 2 bases, with 12 bases sitting between them. The CDR3 here is CASSPVVDNTGELFF. The CDR3 DNA reads TGTGCCAGCAGCCCGGTGGTGGATAACACCGGGGAGCTGTTTTTT.

This clone was observed a few times. CDR3 in DNA: TGCGCCAGCAGCTTGGGCGCTAGCGGGGTGTCGGATACGCAGTATTTT. Its translation is CASSLGASGVSDTQYF. The rearrangement joins TRBV5-1 to TRBJ2-3; 9 bases are a match to TRBD2. This CDR3 spans 16 amino acids. Per the germline V gene, CDR1 is SGHRS and CDR2 is YFSETQ. Unmatched junction bases numbered 8, after V lost 0 bases and J lost 6 bases.

This clone was found a few times. The CDR3 nucleotides read TGTGCCAGCAGCTGGGGCTTGGAAGGCGAGCAGTACTTC. Encoded protein: CASSWGLEGEQYF. The gene calls are TRBV7-2 and TRBJ2-7, with TRBD1 as a possible D gene (5 bases). The CDR3 contains 13 residues. V lost 4 bases, J lost 6 bases, and 13 bases lay in between. In germline, CDR1 is SGHTA, CDR2 FQGNSA. Drawing the rest from reference TRBV7-2 and TRBJ2-7, the complete variable domain is GAGVSQSPSNKVTEKGKDVELRCDPISGHTALYWYRQSLGQGLEFLIYFQGNSAPDKSGLPSDRFSAERTGGSVSTLTIQRTQQEDSAVYLCASSWGLEGEQYFGPGTRLTVT.

The sample holds one count of this clone. The V gene is TRBV28, the J gene TRBJ2-1; 8 bases align to TRBD2. V was pared by 3 bases and J by 6 bases, with 10 bases of the junction left unmatched. CDR1 and CDR2 (germline): MDHEN, SYDVKM. The CDR3 is made up of 16 amino acids. CDR3 DNA: TGTGCCAGCAGTTTTAAGGCCGGGGGGGTAGGCAATGAGCAGTTCTTC. Residues: CASSFKAGGVGNEQFF.

The J gene is TRBJ1-1, the V gene TRBV11-2; the D gene is possibly TRBD1 (5 bases). V dropped 5 bases and J dropped 5 bases, with 18 bases sitting between them. The germline CDR1 and CDR2 sequences are SGHAT and FQNNGV. The CDR3 is made up of 15 amino acids. The CDR3: CASSPQFGGETEAFF. The CDR3 DNA sequence: TGTGCCAGCAGCCCCCAATTCGGGGGGGAGACTGAAGCTTTCTTT.

V and J are TRBV30 and TRBJ2-6, with D possibly being TRBD1 (6 bases). Deletions cut 2 bases from V and 0 bases from J, with 14 bases between. Germline V gene data show CDR1 as GTSNPN and CDR2 as SVGIG (reference sequence). The CDR3 totals 17 residues. DNA for the CDR3: TGTGCCTGGAGTAGCGACAGGTATAACTCTGGGGCCAACGTCCTGACTTTC. It yields the protein CAWSSDRYNSGANVLTF. The full variable domain, in which reference TRBV30 and TRBJ2-6 provide the parts outside the CDR3, is SQTIHQWPATLVQPVGSPLSLECTVEGTSNPNLYWYRQAAGRGLQLLFYSVGIGQISSEVPQNLSASRPQDRQFILSSKKLLLSDSGFYLCAWSSDRYNSGANVLTFGAGSRLTVL.

This clone was recorded once. The chain couples TRBV9 to TRBJ1-5, with D possibly TRBD1 on 5 matching bases. Germline V gene sequence: CDR1 SGDLS, CDR2 YYNGEE. The CDR3 consists of 15 residues. V lost 4 bases, J lost 0 bases, and 11 bases lay in between. The CDR3 sequence is CASSPGHSSNQPQHF. The CDR3 nucleotides read TGTGCCAGCAGCCCAGGACATAGTAGCAATCAGCCCCAGCATTTT. The whole variable domain, remainder taken from reference TRBV9 and TRBJ1-5, is DSGVTQTPKHLITATGQRVTLRCSPRSGDLSVYWYQQSLDQGLQFLIQYYNGEERAKGNILERFSAQQFPDLHSELNLSSLELGDSALYFCASSPGHSSNQPQHFGDGTRLSIL.

The table lists this clone with a count of one. The V and J genes are TRBV19 and TRBJ2-1; a weak D match, TRBD1 (5 bases). With 5 bases removed from V and 2 bases from J, the gap between germline ends came to 13 bases. This CDR3 spans 15 amino acids. The germline V gene encodes CDR1 LNHDA and CDR2 SQIVND (reference sequence). This CDR3 reads CASSVGQGPYNEQFF. CDR3 nucleotide sequence: TGTGCCAGTAGTGTAGGGCAGGGTCCCTACAATGAGCAGTTCTTC. The variable domain in full, with the rest retrieved from reference TRBV19 and TRBJ2-1, is DGGITQSPKYLFRKEGQNVTLSCEQNLNHDAMYWYRQDPGQGLRLIYYSQIVNDFQKGDIAEGYSVSREKKESFPLTVTSAQKNPTAFYLCASSVGQGPYNEQFFGPGTRLTVL.

The chain is built from TRBV30 and TRBJ2-1; TRBD2 aligns across 10 bases. Trimming at V came to 0 bases and at J to 8 bases, leaving 7 bases not matched to a gene. This CDR3 contains 15 residues. Germline V CDR1 and CDR2: GTSNPN, SVGIG (reference sequence). The CDR3 nucleotides are TGTGCCTGGAGTGTACAAGCGGGGGGGGATGATGAGCAGTTCTTC. It specifies CAWSVQAGGDDEQFF.

V usage is TRBV3-1 (or the pseudogene TRBV3-2) and J usage is TRBJ1-5; D might be TRBD1 (6 bases). The CDR3 extends over 14 amino acids. Germline V gene data show CDR1 as LGHDT and CDR2 as YNNKEL (reference sequence). With 4 bases removed from V and 0 bases from J, the gap between germline ends came to 7 bases. In DNA form, the CDR3 reads TGTGCCAGCAGCCGGGGACATAGCAATCAGCCCCAGCATTTT. Translation gives CASSRGHSNQPQHF.

The V call is TRBV5-6, the J call TRBJ1-5; 8 nucleotides match TRBD1. The germline CDR1 and CDR2 sequences are SGHDT and YYEEEE. The CDR3 is made up of 15 amino acids. The J segment lost 5 bases and the V segment lost 4 bases, leaving 8 bases of the junction unmatched. The CDR3 DNA is TGTGCCAGCAGCAGATACCGGGACAGGCATCAGCCCCAGCATTTT. It is translated as CASSRYRDRHQPQHF.

The chain uses TRBV7-8 and TRBJ2-7; 9 nucleotides match TRBD1. Trimming removed 8 bases from V and 3 bases from J; junction bases left unmatched: 5. The germline CDR1 and CDR2 sequences are SGHVS and FQNEAQ. The CDR3 totals 13 residues. The CDR3 protein is CASSGQGFYEQYF. The CDR3 DNA reads TGTGCCAGCTCAGGACAGGGGTTCTACGAGCAGTACTTC.

This chain links TRBV9 with TRBJ2-1, with 9 bases matching TRBD1. The germline CDR1 and CDR2 sequences are SGDLS and YYNGEE. V shed 3 bases, J shed 6 bases, and the junction held 4 bases outside the gene matches. CDR3 length: 14 amino acids. The CDR3 is CASSGTGVFNEQFF. CDR3 nucleotides: TGTGCCAGCAGCGGGACAGGGGTCTTCAATGAGCAGTTCTTC.

V and J are TRBV11-2 and TRBJ2-1, with 12 bases matching TRBD1. The V gene's germline CDR1 is SGHAT and CDR2 FQNNGV. This CDR3 has 16 amino acids. With V trimmed by 5 bases and J by 8 bases, 10 bases remained unmatched. The CDR3 nucleotides are TGTGCCAGCAGCCCCCCTTCGGGACAGGGGGCTGATGAGCAGTTCTTC. This gives the protein CASSPPSGQGADEQFF. The full variable domain, rest sourced from reference TRBV11-2 and TRBJ2-1, is EAGVAQSPRYKIIEKRQSVAFWCNPISGHATLYWYQQILGQGPKLLIQFQNNGVVDDSQLPKDRFSAERLKGVDSTLKIQPAKLEDSAVYLCASSPPSGQGADEQFFGPGTRLTVL.

The chain joins TRBV7-3 to TRBJ2-3, with TRBD1 matching 9 bases. The CDR3 is 15 amino acids. The germline gives CDR1 SGHTA, CDR2 FQGTGA. The V gene end was trimmed by 5 bases and the J gene end by 2 bases; junction bases not matched to a gene: 5. This CDR3 is CASSPYRGHTDTQYF. The CDR3 DNA is TGTGCCAGCAGCCCATACAGGGGGCACACAGATACGCAGTATTTT. Supplemented by reference TRBV7-3 and TRBJ2-3, the full variable domain reads GAGVSQTPSNKVTEKGKYVELRCDPISGHTALYWYRQSLGQGPEFLIYFQGTGAADDSGLPNDRFFAVRPEGSVSTLKIQRTERGDSAVYLCASSPYRGHTDTQYFGPGTRLTVL.

The gene calls are TRBV6-1 and TRBJ2-2; D remains unclear. Germline lookup yields CDR1 MNHNS and CDR2 SASEGT. CDR3 length: 15 amino acids. Between the trimmed V and J ends, which lost 2 bases and 0 bases, there was a span of 7 bases. The CDR3 reads CASSESRPNTGELFF. In nucleotides, the CDR3 is TGTGCCAGCAGTGAATCGCGGCCGAACACCGGGGAGCTGTTTTTT.

The CDR3 sequence is CASSQNLGTGSTDTQYF. The DNA for the CDR3 is TGTGCCAGCAGCCAGAACCTAGGGACAGGCAGCACAGATACGCAGTATTTT. This chain connects TRBV3-1 (or the pseudogene TRBV3-2) to TRBJ2-3; 8 bases fit TRBD1. In germline, CDR1 is LGHDT, CDR2 YNNKEL (reference sequence). The CDR3 is 17 residues long. After removal of 3 bases from V and 0 bases from J, the junction contained 8 bases not matched to a gene.

To note about this clone: The sample contains more than one DNA sequence encoding this CDR3. The J gene is TRBJ2-1, the V gene TRBV7-9; the match to TRBD2 covers 9 bases. Trimming removed 1 base from V and 4 bases from J; junction bases left unmatched: 2. The CDR3 sequence is 15 residues long. Looked up from germline, CDR1 is SEHNR and CDR2 is FQNEAQ (reference sequence). The chain's CDR3 is CASSLGSGGYNEQFF. The CDR3 region has the DNA TGTGCCAGCAGCTTAGGTAGCGGGGGTTACAATGAGCAGTTCTTC.

The rearrangement uses TRBV11-2 and TRBJ2-1; D may match TRBD1 or TRBD2 (5 bases each). Germline values: CDR1 SGHAT, CDR2 FQNNGV. CDR3 length equals 15 residues. V dropped 8 bases and J dropped 7 bases, with 21 bases sitting between them. For the CDR3, the DNA is TGTGCCAGCGTTAAATCTGAGGGGCCATTTAATGAGCAGTTCTTC. Protein sequence: CASVKSEGPFNEQFF.

The chain uses TRBV3-1 (or the pseudogene TRBV3-2) and TRBJ1-3; weak D call: TRBD1 (5 bases). V shed 2 bases and J shed 7 bases, with 18 bases lying between them. Germline values: CDR1 LGHDT, CDR2 YNNKEL (reference sequence). The CDR3 has 16 residues. Written as DNA, the CDR3 is TGTGCCAGCAGCCAACCGTACAGGCCCTCCGGGAACACCATATATTTT. This translates into CASSQPYRPSGNTIYF.

CDR3 bases: TGTGCCAGCAGCCAAGGGCGGAACGGGAGGGGGGTTAATTCACCCCTCCACTTT. Its protein product is CASSQGRNGRGVNSPLHF. This chain uses TRBV3-1 (or the pseudogene TRBV3-2) with TRBJ1-6; perhaps TRBD1 as D (6 bases). Trimming shortened V by 1 base and J by 6 bases, and 19 bases separated the two germline ends. The CDR3 has 18 residues. Germline CDR1 LGHDT, CDR2 YNNKEL (reference sequence).

V is TRBV6-6 and J is TRBJ1-1, with D maybe TRBD1 (5 bases). The CDR3 is 16 amino acids. Trimming took 2 bases from V and 6 from J, leaving 19 bases between them. The germline V gene encodes CDR1 MNHNY and CDR2 SVGAGI (reference sequence). The DNA for the CDR3 is TGTGCCAGCAGTTACGCCGGAGACGGACGGGGGTCTGAAGCTTTCTTT. It codes for CASSYAGDGRGSEAFF.

The chain links TRBV5-6 to TRBJ2-2; D assignment may be TRBD1 or TRBD2 (5 bases each). The CDR3 sequence is 15 residues long. The germline CDR1 and CDR2 sequences are SGHDT and YYEEEE. V gave up 3 bases and J gave up 1 base, with 10 bases separating them. In nucleotides, the CDR3 is TGTGCCAGCAGCTGGGGGACCCTGAACACCGGGGAGCTGTTTTTT. This codes for CASSWGTLNTGELFF.

This clone was counted a single time. The V and J genes are TRBV28 and TRBJ1-1; D gene uncertain. The V and J ends lost 4 bases and 1 base respectively, with 4 bases between them. The CDR3 sequence is 12 residues long. CDR1 MDHEN and CDR2 SYDVKM come from the germline V gene. The CDR3 here is CASSSENTEAFF. CDR3 in DNA: TGTGCCAGCAGTTCGGAGAACACTGAAGCTTTCTTT.

The gene calls are TRBV3-1 (or the pseudogene TRBV3-2) and TRBJ1-6; the D is unclear. This CDR3 is built from 16 residues. Germline CDR1 and CDR2: LGHDT and YNNKEL (reference sequence). The V end lost 1 base, the J end lost 6 bases, and 13 bases lay between the germline ends. The CDR3 DNA sequence: TGTGCCAGCAGCCAAGTTAGGGTCGGCCCTAATTCACCCCTCCACTTT. Translating it yields CASSQVRVGPNSPLHF.

The chain has TRBV27 and TRBJ1-2; D is perhaps TRBD1 (5 bases). V gave up 2 bases and J gave up 2 bases, with 15 bases separating them. Per the germline V gene, CDR1 is MNHEY and CDR2 is SMNVEV (reference sequence). This CDR3 spans 16 amino acids. The CDR3 DNA reads TGTGCCAGCAGTTTAGTATCCGGGACGGGAAACTATGGCTACACCTTC. Encoded protein: CASSLVSGTGNYGYTF.